The T cell receptor (beta chain) under discussion was sequenced for a study of blood T cell repertoires in COVID-19. The length of the CDR3 is 13 residues. Germline assignment: CDR1 SGHTA and CDR2 FQGNSA. V was clipped by 8 bases and J by 1 base; unmatched bases: 2. Repertoires were generated with immunoSEQ multiplex PCR, while TCRdb's copy carries only in-frame clones and drops some. Here the sample spans tens of thousands of clones, under 90% being singletons. The sequenced material came from peripheral blood. V gene TRBV7-2 combines with J gene TRBJ2-3, with 8 positions matching TRBD2. The sequence was obtained from a woman in her 70s with acute or convalescent COVID-19. The CDR3 DNA follows: TGTGCCAGCCGTAGCGGGGGCACAGATACGCAGTATTTT. It specifies CASRSGGTDTQYF.